The 3 T cell receptor beta chains below all came from one sample that was sequenced in a study of blood T cell repertoires in COVID-19. Measured with immunoSEQ multiplex PCR; TCRdb has only the in-frame clones, and not every one. Among more than 50,000 clones listed, about nine tenths were seen once. Sequencing was done on a sample of peripheral blood. The receptors originated from a woman in her 40s with active COVID-19.

This chain links TRBV7-3 with TRBJ2-1; D gene ambiguous. Germline CDR1 and CDR2: SGHTA and FQGTGA. Trimming removed 3 bases from V and 10 bases from J, with 4 bases in between. This CDR3 has 10 residues. The CDR3: CASSLREQFF. The CDR3, as DNA: TGTGCCAGCAGCTTGCGCGAGCAGTTCTTC.

The chain uses TRBV7-9 and TRBJ2-7; 7 bases align to TRBD1. The length of the CDR3 is 14 residues. Germline V gives CDR1 SEHNR, CDR2 FQNEAQ (reference sequence). With V trimmed by 3 bases and J by 6 bases, 8 bases remained unmatched. Here the CDR3 reads CASSLTGTDLEQYF. DNA for the CDR3: TGTGCCAGCAGCTTGACCGGGACAGACCTCGAGCAGTACTTC.

The chain has TRBV2 and TRBJ1-2, with TRBD1 identical over 7 bases. CDR1 SNHLY and CDR2 FYNNEI come from the germline V gene. J was trimmed by 7 bases and V by 4 bases; bases with no gene match: 3. CDR3 length equals 12 residues. CDR3 bases: TGTGCCAGCAGTGGACAGGGCCGTGGCTACACCTTC. Translation: CASSGQGRGYTF.